The 9 T cell receptor beta chains reported below all come from one sample, sequenced in a study of type 1 regulatory T cells. TCRdb recomputed calls from the reads with MiXCR, one row per CDR3 protein. The table has approximately 90,000 distinct CDR3 sequences, roughly 31% seen once. The sequenced material came from CD4+ T cells, either the whole sample or a sorted fraction (not recorded which). The receptors were gathered from a human donor in good health.

The genes are TRBV19 and TRBJ1-1; TRBD1 aligns across 10 bases. Looked up from germline, CDR1 is LNHDA and CDR2 is SQIVND (reference sequence). The CDR3 is made up of 16 amino acids. J lost 3 bases, V lost 7 bases, and 11 bases had no gene match. CDR3 protein: CASTRRTGGIHTEAFF. Written as DNA, the CDR3 is TGTGCCAGTACCCGACGGACAGGGGGGATACACACTGAAGCTTTCTTT.

This rearrangement joins TRBV6-1 to TRBJ2-1; 12 bases are a match to TRBD2. This CDR3 spans 16 amino acids. Germline lookup yields CDR1 MNHNS and CDR2 SASEGT. J was trimmed by 8 bases and V by 5 bases; bases with no gene match: 10. The CDR3 nucleotides read TGTGCCAGCAGTACGCCGGGACTAGCGGGTCAGGATGAGCAGTTCTTC. It encodes CASSTPGLAGQDEQFF.

V is TRBV4-2 and J is TRBJ2-1, with D possibly being TRBD1 (6 bases). The V and J ends lost 1 base and 14 bases respectively, with 15 bases between them. This CDR3 has 13 amino acids. CDR1 is LGHNA, CDR2 YNFKEQ, per germline. The CDR3 sequence is CASSQGSGTMEFF. The CDR3 DNA follows: TGTGCCAGCAGCCAAGGCTCCGGGACAATGGAGTTCTTC.

This clonotype was detected a few times. The chain uses TRBV20-1 and TRBJ1-1; TRBD1 is a possible D gene (5 bases). The CDR3 contains 11 residues. The germline V and J ends were trimmed by 5 bases and 6 bases, with 10 bases remaining between them. Per germline, CDR1 DFQATT and CDR2 SNEGSKA (reference sequence). Written as DNA, the CDR3 is TGCAGTGCTGGCCGGGGACCTGAAGCTTTCTTT. Protein sequence: CSAGRGPEAFF.

The chain recombines TRBV29-1 with TRBJ1-1; D possibly corresponds to TRBD1 (5 bases). Per germline, CDR1 SQVTM and CDR2 ANQGSEA. The length of the CDR3 is 13 residues. V shed 7 bases and J shed 2 bases, with 14 bases lying between them. The CDR3: CSGGWQGNTEAFF. Here the CDR3 DNA reads TGCAGCGGGGGGTGGCAGGGTAACACTGAAGCTTTCTTT.

V is TRBV15 and J is TRBJ2-7; no clear D. Germline V gene lookup returns CDR1 LNHNV and CDR2 YYDKDF (reference sequence). V shed 10 bases and J shed 2 bases, with 24 bases lying between them. CDR3 size: 16 residues. This CDR3 is CANPSPRVEPTYEQYF. The CDR3, as DNA: TGTGCCAACCCATCCCCTAGGGTAGAACCCACCTACGAGCAGTACTTC.

This clonotype was seen only a few times. The chain uses TRBV7-2 and TRBJ2-2; no clear D. The CDR3 is 14 residues long. The V gene lost 5 bases and the J gene lost 1 base, with 8 bases spanning the gap. The germline gives CDR1 SGHTA, CDR2 FQGNSA. CDR3 residues: CASSENLNTGELFF. For the CDR3, the DNA is TGTGCCAGCAGCGAGAACTTGAACACCGGGGAGCTGTTTTTT.

This chain links TRBV5-1 with TRBJ1-4; 7 nucleotides match TRBD1. Germline CDR1 and CDR2: SGHRS and YFSETQ. The V and J ends lost 5 bases and 5 bases, in that order; junction bases with no gene match: 3. The CDR3 covers 13 residues. The CDR3 spells CASREGANEKLFF. The CDR3 DNA sequence: TGCGCCAGCAGGGAGGGGGCCAATGAAAAACTGTTTTTT.

About this clonotype: A junction end diverges from the germline sequence, so it may reflect a read error. The chain has TRBV7-2 and TRBJ2-2, with 12 bases matching TRBD2. From germline, CDR1 is SGHTA and CDR2 FQGNSA. The CDR3 contains 15 residues. The CDR3 loop reads CASKRRLAGDGEPFF. The CDR3 DNA is TGTGCCAGCAAGAGGAGACTAGCGGGAGATGGGGAGCCGTTTTTT. Using reference TRBV7-2 and TRBJ2-2 for the parts outside the CDR3, the full variable domain is GAGVSQSPSNKVTEKGKDVELRCDPISGHTALYWYRQSLGQGLEFLIYFQGNSAPDKSGLPSDRFSAERTGGSVSTLTIQRTQQEDSAVYLCASKRRLAGDGEPFFGEGSRLTVL.